Below, 19 T cell receptor beta chains from the same sample are listed, as sequenced in a study of T cell responses to AZD1222 COVID-19 vaccine. Repertoires were generated with immunoSEQ multiplex PCR, while TCRdb's copy carries only in-frame clones and drops some. Among 100,000 to 150,000 clones listed, about 89% were seen once. The sequencing used peripheral blood, collected on day 0 of AZD1222 vaccination. The receptors were sampled from an adult in good health.

About this clone itself: The junction does not match germline at one end; this may be a read error. The rearrangement links TRBV6-5 to TRBJ2-5; weak D call: TRBD2 (6 bases). The CDR3 is 14 amino acids. Germline CDR1 and CDR2: MNHEY and SVGAGI. In nucleotides, the CDR3 is TGTGCCAGCAATTACGGTCGGGAGCTGGAGACCCAGTACTTC. The encoded protein is CASNYGRELETQYF.

V gene TRBV7-2 combines with J gene TRBJ1-2; D unresolved. CDR3 length: 13 residues. V was clipped by 2 bases and J by 1 base, with 5 bases between them. The germline V gene has CDR1 SGHTA and CDR2 FQGNSA. In DNA form, the CDR3 reads TGTGCCAGCAGCTTAACGTTTAACTATGGCTACACCTTC. Translated, it gives CASSLTFNYGYTF.

The chain uses TRBV6-5 and TRBJ1-2, with 8 bases fitting TRBD1. This CDR3 comprises 15 residues. V trimming: 6 bases; J trimming: 7 bases; junction bases outside the gene matches: 13. The germline gives CDR1 MNHEY, CDR2 SVGAGI. DNA for the CDR3: TGTGCCAGCAGCCTTATCGGGCACAGGGGGGGTGGCTACACCTTC. It is translated as CASSLIGHRGGGYTF.

This chain uses TRBV27 with TRBJ1-2; the match to TRBD1 covers 7 bases. Trimming removed 4 bases from V and 1 base from J; junction bases left unmatched: 12. This CDR3 is built from 17 residues. CDR1 is MNHEY, CDR2 SMNVEV, per germline (reference sequence). CDR3 nucleotides: TGTGCCAGCAGTTCACTTAACACAGGGGCAGATAACTATGGCTACACCTTC. Translation: CASSSLNTGADNYGYTF.

The V call is TRBV2, the J call TRBJ1-2; D not resolved. Trimming removed 4 bases at V and 7 bases at J, with 13 bases between. Germline CDR1 reads SNHLY; CDR2 reads FYNNEI. This CDR3 has 13 residues. CDR3 sequence: CASSVVRTSGYTF. Written as DNA, the CDR3 is TGTGCCAGCAGTGTTGTGAGGACGTCTGGCTACACCTTC. Drawing the rest from reference TRBV2 and TRBJ1-2, the complete variable domain is EPEVTQTPSHQVTQMGQEVILRCVPISNHLYFYWYRQILGQKVEFLVSFYNNEISEKSEIFDDQFSVERPDGSNFTLKIRSTKLEDSAMYFCASSVVRTSGYTFGSGTRLTVV.

A few counts support this clone. The chain combines TRBV28 with TRBJ1-2, with no clear D. Per germline, CDR1 MDHEN and CDR2 SYDVKM. Trimming took 3 bases from V and 2 from J, leaving 10 bases between them. This CDR3 has 14 amino acids. CDR3 amino acids: CASSFSDRNYGYTF. Written as DNA, the CDR3 is TGTGCCAGCAGTTTTTCGGACCGAAACTATGGCTACACCTTC.

The chain joins TRBV30 to TRBJ2-7; the match to TRBD1 covers 7 bases. The CDR3 spans 14 residues. V was pared by 7 bases and J by 3 bases, with 12 bases of the junction left unmatched. CDR1 is GTSNPN and CDR2 is SVGIG in the germline V gene (reference sequence). In DNA, the CDR3 is TGTGCCTCAAAGAGACAGGGTGTTAACTACGAGCAGTACTTC. Protein: CASKRQGVNYEQYF. Full variable domain (rest looked up from reference TRBV30 and TRBJ2-7): SQTIHQWPATLVQPVGSPLSLECTVEGTSNPNLYWYRQAAGRGLQLLFYSVGIGQISSEVPQNLSASRPQDRQFILSSKKLLLSDSGFYLCASKRQGVNYEQYFGPGTRLTVT.

The CDR3 protein is CASGLREENTEAFF. The CDR3 DNA follows: TGTGCTAGTGGTTTGAGGGAGGAGAACACTGAAGCTTTCTTT. The chain carries TRBV12-5 and TRBJ1-1; the D is unclear. Trimming took 2 bases from V and 1 from J, leaving 8 bases between them. Germline V CDR1 and CDR2: LGHNT, FRNRAP. CDR3 size: 14 residues.

The chain couples TRBV20-1 to TRBJ1-2, with D uncertain. V was cut by 3 bases and J by 2 bases, with 13 bases left in between. The V gene's germline CDR1 is DFQATT and CDR2 SNEGSKA (reference sequence). CDR3 length equals 14 residues. Here the CDR3 reads CSASSGFSNYGYTF. CDR3 DNA sequence: TGCAGTGCTAGTTCCGGATTCTCAAACTATGGCTACACCTTC.

The chain employs TRBV3-1 (or the pseudogene TRBV3-2) and TRBJ2-3, with 14 nucleotides matching TRBD2. Germline CDR1 is LGHDT and CDR2 is YNNKEL (reference sequence). V lost 7 bases, J lost 4 bases, and 1 base stayed unmatched. The CDR3 covers 14 residues. CDR3 loop: CASTGLAGADTQYF. CDR3 nucleotide sequence: TGTGCCAGCACGGGACTAGCGGGGGCAGATACGCAGTATTTT.

V and J are TRBV4-1 and TRBJ2-7; D is ambiguous. This CDR3 spans 13 amino acids. Germline CDR1 and CDR2: MGHRA and YSYEKL. Deletions cut 2 bases from V and 4 bases from J, with 9 bases between. For the CDR3, the DNA is TGCGCCAGCAGCCAAACCCCGGGTTACGAGCAGTACTTC. Encoded protein: CASSQTPGYEQYF.

This clone was recorded a few times. This specimen includes other DNA sequences encoding the same CDR3. This chain uses TRBV30 with TRBJ1-2; 7 bases map to TRBD1. The V gene's germline CDR1 is GTSNPN and CDR2 SVGIG (reference sequence). The V and J ends lost 3 bases and 4 bases, in that order; junction bases with no gene match: 2. The CDR3 has 12 amino acids. The CDR3 region is CAWSRDSYGYTF. CDR3 nucleotide sequence: TGTGCCTGGAGCCGGGACAGCTATGGCTACACCTTC.

V is TRBV7-6 and J is TRBJ1-1, with TRBD1 as a possible D gene (6 bases). V was pared by 5 bases and J by 1 base, with 17 bases between. CDR3 size: 16 residues. CDR1 is SGHVS, CDR2 FNYEAQ, per germline. In nucleotides, the CDR3 is TGTGCCAGCAGCCCCCAGTTTGGGGGGGCGAACACTGAAGCTTTCTTT. Translated: CASSPQFGGANTEAFF.

V is TRBV30 and J is TRBJ2-7; D not certain. The germline CDR1 and CDR2 sequences are GTSNPN and SVGIG (reference sequence). The V end lost 3 bases, the J end lost 6 bases, and 15 bases lay between the germline ends. The CDR3 has 13 amino acids. As DNA, the CDR3 is TGTGCCTGGAGCTCCCCTACCCGAGCCGAGCAGTACTTC. Translating gives CAWSSPTRAEQYF.

CDR3 coding DNA: TGTGCCTGGAGTCCGGGGACAGGGGAAGTAGCCCAGCATTTT. It specifies CAWSPGTGEVAQHF. This chain uses TRBV30 with TRBJ1-5; 10 bases fit TRBD1. V dropped 2 bases and J dropped 11; count of bases not matched to a gene: 9. The CDR3 runs 14 residues. Per the germline V gene, CDR1 is GTSNPN and CDR2 is SVGIG (reference sequence).

This clone has a handful of counts. This sequence joins TRBV10-3 and TRBJ1-1; D is undetermined. V was pared by 4 bases and J by 6 bases, with 15 bases between. In germline, CDR1 is ENHRY, CDR2 SYGVKD. CDR3 length equals 14 residues. The DNA for the CDR3 is TGTGCCATCAGTGGTTCAGGAGGCGGGGCTGAAGCTTTCTTT. This translates into CAISGSGGGAEAFF.

This rearrangement joins TRBV2 to TRBJ1-3; D is unresolved. This CDR3 spans 14 amino acids. The germline gives CDR1 SNHLY, CDR2 FYNNEI. V was pared by 3 bases and J by 0 bases, with 6 bases between. The chain's CDR3 is CASSDRTSGNTIYF. The CDR3 coding sequence is TGTGCCAGCAGTGACAGGACCTCTGGAAACACCATATATTTT.

The chain carries TRBV15 and TRBJ1-2; D gene unclear. The ends were cut back, 0 bases at V and 4 bases at J, with 12 bases in the middle. CDR1 is LNHNV and CDR2 is YYDKDF in the germline V gene (reference sequence). This CDR3 spans 15 amino acids. The CDR3 sequence: CATSRDERRSYGYTF. The CDR3 DNA follows: TGTGCCACCAGCAGAGATGAGAGGCGCAGCTATGGCTACACCTTC.

This rearrangement joins TRBV5-1 to TRBJ1-2; TRBD1 matches 10 bases. Losses at the gene ends were 3 bases for V and 4 bases for J; bases not matched to a gene: 6. In germline, CDR1 is SGHRS, CDR2 YFSETQ. This CDR3 is 15 amino acids long. The CDR3 region is CASSSPGQGIYGYTF. CDR3 nucleotide sequence: TGCGCCAGCAGCTCTCCGGGACAGGGGATCTATGGCTACACCTTC.